The TCR beta chain under discussion was sequenced for a study of blood T cell repertoires in COVID-19 (dated by TCRdb to about 2020). About the study as a whole: Samples from collaborators originated in the United States, Italy and Spain and spanned both the acute and convalescent phases of COVID-19. Deeply sampled blood TCRbeta repertoires from subjects exposed to, actively infected with, or recovered from COVID-19 were included in the dataset. A freely available public database, intended as a resource for researchers studying the immune response to SARS-CoV-2, is where the repertoires were released. The material from the prospective study consisted of cDNA or gDNA derived from T cells, B-cell-depleted T cells, or PBMCs. The samples were drawn from two sources: the first 160 participants of the ongoing ImmuneRACE study, and 950 to 1,500 subjects contributed by 6 global collaborators. A de-identified subject ID, COVID-19 status, age in years and sex were almost always included in the sample metadata. Where available, HLA class I and class II types were taken from metadata supplied by the sample provider and were not determined by assay-based typing.

According to the germline V gene (reference sequence), CDR1 reads LGHDT and CDR2 reads YNNKEL. V and J are truncated by 5 bases and 4 bases respectively, leaving an intervening sequence of 6 bases. The CDR3 sequence holds 12 residues, the cysteine and phenylalanine included. Only the CDR3 portion is preserved as DNA: 36 bases, with reading frame beginning at the first base. TCRbeta CDR3 regions were amplified from genomic DNA by means of the immunoSEQ Assay, a bias-controlled multiplex PCR. As for the authors' bioinformatics: Nucleated cell counts per sample were estimated from amplification of reference gene primers within the assay. To quantify the absolute abundance of each unique TCRbeta CDR3 rearrangement, sequence reads were collapsed and filtered. For each sample, productive Simpson clonality was calculated as the square root of Simpson's diversity index over productive rearrangements. TCRdb took over this immuneACCESS table, retaining in-frame rearrangements with V and J assigned. Such tables are incomplete; in checked studies, under half of the missing clones stem from an unresolved V gene, and the remainder is unexplained. The V and J calls and clone size come from that table; D and trimming were worked out from the DNA. For this sample the table gives about 160,000 clones, of which about 77% were detected only once. The ten largest clones capture approximately 13% of the sample.

Paper-wide results and their limitations: How much clinical and demographic metadata was included differed by source and by participant, and the metadata was provided uncurated.

To note about this clone: This receptor's antigen is unknown. The record has no base qualities; no much larger clone is one base away.

Whole blood was collected in K2EDTA tubes by collaborating institutions according to the institutions' own protocols. For TCRbeta analysis, collaborator samples were shipped as frozen whole blood, as isolated PBMCs, or as DNA extracted from either sample type. This clonotype was obtained from a woman older than 75 with acute or convalescent COVID-19. Sequencing was done on a sample of peripheral blood. The rearranged chain carries TRBV3-1 (or the pseudogene TRBV3-2) and TRBJ1-5, with no D gene named confidently. At the DNA level, the sequence is TGTGCCAGCAGCGAGTCGAATCAGCCCCAGCATTTT. Its protein reads: CASSESNQPQHF.